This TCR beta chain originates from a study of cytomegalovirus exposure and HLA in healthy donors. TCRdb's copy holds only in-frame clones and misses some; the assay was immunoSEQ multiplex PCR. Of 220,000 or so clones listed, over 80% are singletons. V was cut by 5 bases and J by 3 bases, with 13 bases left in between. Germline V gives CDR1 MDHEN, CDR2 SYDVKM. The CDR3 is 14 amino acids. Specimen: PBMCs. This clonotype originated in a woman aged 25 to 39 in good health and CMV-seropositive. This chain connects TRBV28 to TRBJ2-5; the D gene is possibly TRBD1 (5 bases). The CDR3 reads CASSVSGAEETQYF. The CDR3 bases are TGTGCCAGCAGTGTAAGTGGGGCAGAAGAGACCCAGTACTTC.